This paragraph reports one T cell receptor beta chain. Its antigen is not known. The entry originates in a study of fetal regulatory T cell absence and autoimmunity. Background on the study: The IPEX patients lacked clinical diabetes but had exocrine pancreas autoimmunity. Study-level points and caveats: Cord blood and pancreas showed broadly similar TRB gene family usage. Some top pancreas TCR clones were over 95-fold enriched versus cord blood. The oligoclonal enrichment was interpreted as supporting antigen-driven pancreatic autoimmunity before birth in IPEX syndrome.

The CDR3 consists of 11 residues. Trimming took off 4 bases at V and 0 bases at J, with 4 bases between the two ends. Germline lookup yields CDR1 GTSNPN and CDR2 SVGIG (reference sequence). Sequencing was performed with immunoSEQ multiplex PCR; in TCRdb, only in-frame clones are kept and a portion is missing. The sample has about 46,000 clones; about 80% are singletons. The chain couples TRBV30 to TRBJ2-7; D gene uncertain. The source of this sequence is a newborn boy with IPEX syndrome. Material: cord blood. The CDR3 DNA sequence: TGTGCCTGGACAAACTCCTACGAGCAGTACTTC. Amino acid sequence: CAWTNSYEQYF.